This TCR beta chain was identified in a study of regulatory T cells in long-lasting Graves disease. Time point described: persistent/refractory GD, antithyroid drugs over 5 years with positive TRAb. PBMC-derived RNA was used for the TCR library. Arm-PCR of CDR3 regions and iRepertoire HTBI primers were the basis on which TCR beta libraries were built. Methods used by the authors: Taken together, the samples had roughly 56 TRBV and more than 11 TRBJ segments identified. TCRdb called the multiplex PCR reads again in MiXCR, with one record for every CDR3 protein. It is TCRdb's table, rather than the study itself, that gives the V and J calls and clone size. The repertoire holds almost 350,000 distinct CDR3 sequences, with roughly 21% as singletons. The CDR3 sequence is 13 residues long. Germline CDR1 reads SGHTA; CDR2 reads FQGTGA. Deletions cut 5 bases from V and 3 bases from J, with 10 bases between.

This clonotype originated in a female donor with Graves disease. Here the sequenced sample was peripheral blood mononuclear cells (PBMCs), taken when the disease was refractory, from a patient treated with antithyroid drugs. The rearrangement uses TRBV7-3 and TRBJ1-1; D is unclear. The CDR3 sequence: CASSRGRDTEAFF. The CDR3 DNA reads as TGTGCCAGCAGCCGAGGGCGGGACACTGAAGCTTTCTTT. Filled out from reference TRBV7-3 and TRBJ1-1, the complete variable domain reads GAGVSQTPSNKVTEKGKYVELRCDPISGHTALYWYRQSLGQGPEFLIYFQGTGAADDSGLPNDRFFAVRPEGSVSTLKIQRTERGDSAVYLCASSRGRDTEAFFGQGTRLTVV.